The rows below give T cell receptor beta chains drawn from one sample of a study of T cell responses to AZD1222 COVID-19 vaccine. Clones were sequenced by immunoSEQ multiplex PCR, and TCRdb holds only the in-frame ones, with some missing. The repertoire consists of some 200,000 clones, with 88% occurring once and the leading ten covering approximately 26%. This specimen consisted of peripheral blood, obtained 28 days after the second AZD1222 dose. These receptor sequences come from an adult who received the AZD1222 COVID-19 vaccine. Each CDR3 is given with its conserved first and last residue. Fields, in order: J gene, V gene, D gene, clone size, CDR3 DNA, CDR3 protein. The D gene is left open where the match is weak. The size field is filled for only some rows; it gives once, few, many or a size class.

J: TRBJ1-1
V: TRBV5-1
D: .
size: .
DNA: TGCGCCAGCAGCTACTCGGTGGACACTGAAGCTTTCTTT
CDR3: CASSYSVDTEAFF

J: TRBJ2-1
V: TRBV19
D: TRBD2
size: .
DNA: TGTGCCAGTAGTTCTCGGACTAGCGGGAGGGCCCTCGAATACAATGAGCAGTTCTTC
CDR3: CASSSRTSGRALEYNEQFF

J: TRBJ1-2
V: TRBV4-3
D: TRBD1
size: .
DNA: TGCGCCAGCAGCCAACGGACAGGACTCTATGGCTACACCTTC
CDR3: CASSQRTGLYGYTF

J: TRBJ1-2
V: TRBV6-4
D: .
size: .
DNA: TGTGCCAGCAGTGACTCCGGCAGGGGCCGGGGCTACACCTTC
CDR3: CASSDSGRGRGYTF

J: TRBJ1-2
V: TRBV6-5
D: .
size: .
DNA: TGTGCCAGCAGCTTGGACGGGGACTATGGCTACACCTTC
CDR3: CASSLDGDYGYTF

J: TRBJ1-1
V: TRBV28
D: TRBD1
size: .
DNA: TGTGCCAGCAGTTTGGACAGGGGCTACACTGAAGCTTTCTTT
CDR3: CASSLDRGYTEAFF

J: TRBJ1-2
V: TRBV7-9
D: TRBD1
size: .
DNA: TGTGCCAGCAGCCCAACAGGGGCATATGGCTACACCTTC
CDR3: CASSPTGAYGYTF

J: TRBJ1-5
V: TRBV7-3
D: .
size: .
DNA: TGTGCCAGCAGCCTGGACGGGAGCCCGAATCAGCCCCAGCATTTT
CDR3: CASSLDGSPNQPQHF

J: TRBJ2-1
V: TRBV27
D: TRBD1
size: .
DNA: TGTGCCAGCAGTTTATTTTTTGGGACAGGAAATTACAATGAGCAGTTCTTC
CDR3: CASSLFFGTGNYNEQFF

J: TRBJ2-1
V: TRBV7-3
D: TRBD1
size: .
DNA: TGTGCCAGCAGCTCTCGGGACAGAAATGAGCAGTTCTTC
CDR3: CASSSRDRNEQFF

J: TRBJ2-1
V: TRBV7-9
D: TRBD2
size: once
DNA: TGTGCCAGCAGCTCCGGACAGGCTCGTACTAGCGGGGAATACAATGAGCAGTTCTTC
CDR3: CASSSGQARTSGEYNEQFF

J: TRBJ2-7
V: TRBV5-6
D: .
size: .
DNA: TGTGCCAGCAGCTTGGGGCAACTCTCCTACGAGCAGTACTTC
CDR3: CASSLGQLSYEQYF

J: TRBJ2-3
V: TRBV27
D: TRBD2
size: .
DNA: TGTGCCAGCAGTTTTGGCTCGGGAGGGCTCCATTTT
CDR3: CASSFGSGGLHF

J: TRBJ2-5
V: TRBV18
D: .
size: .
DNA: TGTGCCAGCTCACCGGGACCCCAAGAGACCCAGTACTTC
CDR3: CASSPGPQETQYF

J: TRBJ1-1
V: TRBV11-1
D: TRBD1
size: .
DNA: TGTGCCAGCAGCAAAAGGACAGGGCACACTGAAGCTTTCTTT
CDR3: CASSKRTGHTEAFF

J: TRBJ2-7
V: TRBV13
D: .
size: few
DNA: TGTGCCAGCAGCTCCAGGTCGACTAGTTCTGAGCAGTACTTC
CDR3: CASSSRSTSSEQYF

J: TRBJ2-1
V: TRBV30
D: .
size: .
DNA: TGTGCCTGGAGTGTAAGCTCAACGTCAAGCGGTGAGCAGTTCTTC
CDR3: CAWSVSSTSSGEQFF

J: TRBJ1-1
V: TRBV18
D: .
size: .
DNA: TGTGCCAGCTCACCACCGAGTCTACACACTGAAGCTTTCTTT
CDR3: CASSPPSLHTEAFF

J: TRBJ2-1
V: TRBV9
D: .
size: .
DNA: TGTGCCAGCAGCGTAGCGGACAGTCCCTACAATGAGCAGTTCTTC
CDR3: CASSVADSPYNEQFF

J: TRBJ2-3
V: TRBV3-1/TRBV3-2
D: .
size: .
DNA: TGTGCCAGCAGCCATTGGGGCGGGGCTAGCACAGATACGCAGTATTTT
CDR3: CASSHWGGASTDTQYF

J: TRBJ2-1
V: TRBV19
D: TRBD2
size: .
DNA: TGTGCCTCCGACGGGGGGATCCCCTCCTACAATGAGCAGTTCTTC
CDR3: CASDGGIPSYNEQFF

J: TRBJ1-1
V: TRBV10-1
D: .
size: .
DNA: TGCGCCAGCAGTGGTCCAACCACTGAAGCTTTCTTT
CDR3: CASSGPTTEAFF

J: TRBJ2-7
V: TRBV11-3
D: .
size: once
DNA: TGTGCCAGCAGCTTGGGAGGTAACGAGCAGTACTTC
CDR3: CASSLGGNEQYF

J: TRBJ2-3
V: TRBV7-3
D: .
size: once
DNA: TGTGCCAGCAGCAGCTCTGCCACAGATACGCAGTATTTT
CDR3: CASSSSATDTQYF